This T cell receptor (beta chain) comes out of a study of cytomegalovirus exposure and HLA in healthy donors. General study findings and limits: It was confirmed in vitro that a few of the CMV-associated chains were specific for CMV antigens. A list of approximately 160 TCR beta chains associated with cytomegalovirus was given. Reportedly, diagnosis of cytomegalovirus status by the classifier showed high specificity and sensitivity.

Repertoires were generated with immunoSEQ multiplex PCR, while TCRdb's copy carries only in-frame clones and drops some. The table records 140,000 or so clones, over 80% of them present only once. Separate from the approximately 720-subject first cohort was the roughly 120-subject validation cohort, to which the donors belonged. As for this clone: What it binds is unknown.

This CDR3 comprises 15 residues. The germline gives CDR1 SGHNT, CDR2 YYREEE (reference sequence). V was cut by 3 bases and J by 8 bases, with 20 bases left in between. The origin of this receptor is a young man in good health and CMV-seropositive. Sequenced sample: PBMCs. The rearrangement uses TRBV5-4 and TRBJ1-2, with D possibly being TRBD1 (5 bases). This CDR3 reads CASSWGWGRDVGYTF. The DNA for the CDR3 is TGTGCCAGCAGCTGGGGATGGGGCAGGGATGTCGGCTACACCTTC.